These 9 T cell receptor beta chains were all obtained from the same sample, sequenced in a study of cytomegalovirus exposure and HLA in healthy donors (dated by TCRdb to the late 2010s). The library was made by the immunoSEQ multiplex PCR assay. For the multiplex PCR, a mixture combining 60 forward primers for TCR Vbeta segments and 13 reverse primers for TCR Jbeta segments was used. Sourced from immuneACCESS, this table was stored by TCRdb with only in-frame sequences that have V and J called. A share of the clones is absent; for the studies checked, an unresolved V gene accounts for under half, and the remainder has no known explanation. The sample yields fewer than 150,000 clones; roughly 75% were counted once. The top ten clones comprise 2% to 2.5% of the sample. The source material was PBMCs. Every receptor here comes from a man aged 30 to 39 in good health and CMV-seronegative.

The gene calls are TRBV29-1 and TRBJ1-3; 7 nucleotides agree with TRBD1. V gave up 6 bases and J gave up 0 bases; unmatched junction bases: 14. The CDR3 runs 17 residues. CDR1 and CDR2 from the germline V gene are SQVTM and ANQGSEA. CDR3 sequence: CSVRLSNRGPSGNTIYF. DNA of the CDR3: TGCAGCGTCCGACTCTCAAACAGGGGCCCCTCTGGAAACACCATATATTTT.

This chain connects TRBV28 to TRBJ2-7, with 7 bases identical to TRBD2. Germline V gives CDR1 MDHEN, CDR2 SYDVKM. Trimming at V came to 6 bases and at J to 7 bases, leaving 9 bases not matched to a gene. This CDR3 has 13 residues. The CDR3 nucleotides are TGTGCCAGCAGACGAGCGGGATCACAAGAGCAGTACTTC. As protein: CASRRAGSQEQYF. The variable domain in full, completed from reference TRBV28 and TRBJ2-7, reads DVKVTQSSRYLVKRTGEKVFLECVQDMDHENMFWYRQDPGLGLRLIYFSYDVKMKEKGDIPEGYSVSREKKERFSLILESASTNQTSMYLCASRRAGSQEQYFGPGTRLTVT.

This sequence joins TRBV2 and TRBJ2-1, with D uncertain. CDR1 is SNHLY, CDR2 FYNNEI, per germline. V was shortened by 10 bases and J by 2 bases, with 21 bases between the two germline ends. The CDR3 extends over 16 amino acids. The CDR3 nucleotides read TGTGCCATCCTCCTGGGTGCCGGGTCCCCCTACAATGAGCAGTTCTTC. It codes for CAILLGAGSPYNEQFF.

Concerning this clone itself: This same CDR3 is encoded by further DNA sequences in the sample. V gene TRBV4-2 combines with J gene TRBJ2-7; 8 bases line up with TRBD1. The CDR3 is made up of 14 amino acids. The germline V gene encodes CDR1 LGHNA and CDR2 YNFKEQ. Losses at the gene ends were 1 base for V and 2 bases for J; bases not matched to a gene: 1. The CDR3 sequence: CASSQGQGTYEQYF. DNA of the CDR3: TGTGCCAGCAGCCAAGGACAGGGGACCTACGAGCAGTACTTC.

This chain uses TRBV30 with TRBJ2-1, with 12 bases aligning to TRBD2. Germline V gives CDR1 GTSNPN, CDR2 SVGIG (reference sequence). There are 16 residues in the CDR3. Trimming took 4 bases from V and 7 from J; bases not matched to a gene: 11. The CDR3 region is CAWTRPTSGSGNEQFF. Written as DNA, the CDR3 is TGTGCCTGGACCAGACCGACTAGCGGGAGTGGTAATGAGCAGTTCTTC.

The chain links TRBV7-3 to TRBJ1-2; 10 nucleotides align to TRBD1. The CDR3 has 14 residues. Trimming cost V 2 bases and J 8 bases; bases outside gene matches: 5. Germline CDR1 is SGHTA and CDR2 is FQGTGA. This CDR3 reads CASSLGGTGEGYTF. The CDR3 DNA sequence: TGTGCCAGCAGCTTAGGTGGGACAGGGGAGGGCTACACCTTC. The full variable domain, its missing parts supplied by reference TRBV7-3 and TRBJ1-2, is GAGVSQTPSNKVTEKGKYVELRCDPISGHTALYWYRQSLGQGPEFLIYFQGTGAADDSGLPNDRFFAVRPEGSVSTLKIQRTERGDSAVYLCASSLGGTGEGYTFGSGTRLTVV.

The chain couples TRBV25-1 to TRBJ2-7, with D perhaps matching TRBD1 (6 bases). The CDR3 runs 16 residues. V was cut by 6 bases and J by 2 bases, with 20 bases left in between. CDR1 and CDR2 (germline): MGHDK, SYGVNS. Here the CDR3 reads CASSQSGARSTYEQYF. CDR3 nucleotide sequence: TGTGCCAGCAGCCAATCAGGGGCTAGGTCCACCTACGAGCAGTACTTC.

This chain connects TRBV5-1 to TRBJ1-1; D gene uncertain. V was clipped by 0 bases and J by 3 bases, with 9 bases between them. From germline, CDR1 is SGHRS and CDR2 YFSETQ. The CDR3 loop spans 14 amino acids. CDR3 nucleotides: TGCGCCAGCAGCTTGGGGCGGGCCCACACTGAAGCTTTCTTT. Its translation: CASSLGRAHTEAFF. The variable domain in full, completed from reference TRBV5-1 and TRBJ1-1, reads KAGVTQTPRYLIKTRGQQVTLSCSPISGHRSVSWYQQTPGQGLQFLFEYFSETQRNKGNFPGRFSGRQFSNSRSEMNVSTLELGDSALYLCASSLGRAHTEAFFGQGTRLTVV.

The CDR3 sequence is CASSLIPGPDTQYF. CDR3 nucleotides: TGTGCCAGCAGCTTAATACCAGGGCCAGATACGCAGTATTTT. The rearrangement joins TRBV7-2 to TRBJ2-3, with TRBD1 as a possible D gene (5 bases). Germline CDR1 and CDR2: SGHTA and FQGNSA. The germline V and J ends were trimmed by 2 bases and 4 bases, with 10 bases remaining between them. CDR3 length: 14 residues. The full variable domain, its missing parts supplied by reference TRBV7-2 and TRBJ2-3, is GAGVSQSPSNKVTEKGKDVELRCDPISGHTALYWYRQSLGQGLEFLIYFQGNSAPDKSGLPSDRFSAERTGGSVSTLTIQRTQQEDSAVYLCASSLIPGPDTQYFGPGTRLTVL.